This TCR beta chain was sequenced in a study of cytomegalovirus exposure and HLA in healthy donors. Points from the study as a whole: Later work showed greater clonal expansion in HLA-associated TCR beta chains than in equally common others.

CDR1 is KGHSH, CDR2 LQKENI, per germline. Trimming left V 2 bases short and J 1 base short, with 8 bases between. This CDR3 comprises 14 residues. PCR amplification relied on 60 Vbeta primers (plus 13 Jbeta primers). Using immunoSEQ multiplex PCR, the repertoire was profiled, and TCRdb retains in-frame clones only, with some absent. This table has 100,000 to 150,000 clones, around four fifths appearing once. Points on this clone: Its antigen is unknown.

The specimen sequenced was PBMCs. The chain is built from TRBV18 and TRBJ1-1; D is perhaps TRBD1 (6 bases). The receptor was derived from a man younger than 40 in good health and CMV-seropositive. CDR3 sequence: CASSPTGRNTEAFF. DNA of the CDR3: TGTGCCAGCTCACCAACAGGGCGGAACACTGAAGCTTTCTTT. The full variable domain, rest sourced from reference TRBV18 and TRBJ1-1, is NAGVMQNPRHLVRRRGQEARLRCSPMKGHSHVYWYRQLPEEGLKFMVYLQKENIIDESGMPKERFSAEFPKEGPSILRIQQVVRGDSAAYFCASSPTGRNTEAFFGQGTRLTVV.